What follows are 20 T cell receptor beta chains derived from one specimen sequenced in a study of cytomegalovirus exposure and HLA in healthy donors. It was with 60 Vbeta and 13 Jbeta primers that the PCR ran. Assay used: immunoSEQ multiplex PCR; TCRdb lists only in-frame clones, some missing. The sample yields 150,000 to 200,000 clones, about four fifths seen once. Material: PBMCs. These TCRs come from a woman aged 30 to 39 in good health and CMV-seropositive.

The genes are TRBV7-3 and TRBJ1-3, with D possibly TRBD1 on 6 matching bases. The CDR3 is 11 amino acids. Germline assignment: CDR1 SGHTA and CDR2 FQGTGA. Trimming left V 4 bases short and J 11 bases short, with 9 bases between. CDR3 nucleotide sequence: TGTGCCAGCAGCTACAGGGTATCCATATATTTT. Protein: CASSYRVSIYF. The full variable domain, in which reference TRBV7-3 and TRBJ1-3 provide the parts outside the CDR3, is GAGVSQTPSNKVTEKGKYVELRCDPISGHTALYWYRQSLGQGPEFLIYFQGTGAADDSGLPNDRFFAVRPEGSVSTLKIQRTERGDSAVYLCASSYRVSIYFGEGSWLTVV.

The chain carries TRBV18 and TRBJ1-6; D perhaps matches TRBD1 (5 bases). Per the germline V gene, CDR1 is KGHSH and CDR2 is LQKENI. V was pared by 0 bases and J by 7 bases, with 16 bases between. CDR3 length: 17 residues. CDR3 bases: TGTGCCAGCTCACCACCGTTACAAGGGGTGGCCAATTCACCCCTCCACTTT. Its protein product is CASSPPLQGVANSPLHF.

The chain uses TRBV29-1 and TRBJ2-7, with D possibly being TRBD1 (7 bases). Trimming took 3 bases from V and 2 from J, leaving 23 bases between them. CDR1 and CDR2 from the germline V gene are SQVTM and ANQGSEA. CDR3 length: 17 residues. The CDR3 protein is CSVEMTSDRALTYEQYF. The CDR3 nucleotides are TGCAGCGTTGAGATGACTAGTGACAGGGCGTTAACCTACGAGCAGTACTTC.

The J gene is TRBJ2-3, the V gene TRBV6-1; possibly TRBD2 for D (6 bases). Germline assignment: CDR1 MNHNS and CDR2 SASEGT. The CDR3 is 14 residues long. Between the trimmed V and J ends, which lost 7 bases and 2 bases, there was a span of 13 bases. CDR3 in amino acids: CASNLGLFTDTQYF. CDR3 bases: TGTGCCAGCAACCTGGGACTGTTCACAGATACGCAGTATTTT.

The chain recombines TRBV7-8 with TRBJ1-2; TRBD1 aligns across 9 bases. Germline CDR1 SGHVS, CDR2 FQNEAQ. The V gene end was trimmed by 6 bases and the J gene end by 0 bases; junction bases not matched to a gene: 11. The CDR3 length is 17 residues. CDR3 loop: CASSPGTGIGANYGYTF. For the CDR3, the DNA is TGTGCCAGCAGTCCGGGGACAGGGATAGGTGCTAACTATGGCTACACCTTC.

CDR3 loop: CASSFDRGNEQFF. The DNA for the CDR3 is TGTGCCAGCAGTTTCGACAGGGGGAATGAGCAGTTCTTC. The chain links TRBV27 to TRBJ2-1; 9 bases align to TRBD1. CDR1 is MNHEY, CDR2 SMNVEV, per germline (reference sequence). The J segment lost 7 bases and the V segment lost 3 bases, leaving 1 base of the junction unmatched. This CDR3 contains 13 residues.

The chain joins TRBV2 to TRBJ2-5, with unresolved D. CDR1 is SNHLY and CDR2 is FYNNEI in the germline V gene. The CDR3 covers 14 residues. V was cut by 11 bases and J by 4 bases, with 20 bases left in between. In DNA, the CDR3 is TGTGCCGGAACGAGGCAGAAACGCGGAGAGACCCAGTACTTC. Translation: CAGTRQKRGETQYF. Supplemented by reference TRBV2 and TRBJ2-5, the full variable domain reads EPEVTQTPSHQVTQMGQEVILRCVPISNHLYFYWYRQILGQKVEFLVSFYNNEISEKSEIFDDQFSVERPDGSNFTLKIRSTKLEDSAMYFCAGTRQKRGETQYFGPGTRLLVL.

This clone was observed a few times. The chain uses TRBV9 and TRBJ1-1; D gene uncertain. The ends were cut back, 0 bases at V and 0 bases at J, with 12 bases in the middle. The germline gives CDR1 SGDLS, CDR2 YYNGEE. The CDR3 has 16 residues. DNA for the CDR3: TGTGCCAGCAGCGTAGAACTGGTTACCCTGAACACTGAAGCTTTCTTT. This gives the protein CASSVELVTLNTEAFF.

The chain recombines TRBV27 with TRBJ2-7; 7 bases line up with TRBD1. CDR3 size: 13 residues. The germline gives CDR1 MNHEY, CDR2 SMNVEV (reference sequence). J lost 7 bases, V lost 5 bases, and 8 bases had no gene match. The CDR3 region has the DNA TGTGCCAGCAGTCTAACGGACAGGTATGAGCAGTACTTC. It is translated as CASSLTDRYEQYF.

The V gene is TRBV5-1, the J gene TRBJ2-1; 10 bases are a match to TRBD2. Trimming removed 3 bases from V and 8 bases from J; junction bases left unmatched: 8. The length of the CDR3 is 15 residues. Germline V gene sequence: CDR1 SGHRS, CDR2 YFSETQ. As DNA, the CDR3 is TGCGCCAGCAGCTCCGAGCGGGGGGGCCGGGATGAGCAGTTCTTC. It encodes CASSSERGGRDEQFF.

The rearrangement uses TRBV20-1 and TRBJ1-1; D possibly corresponds to TRBD1 (5 bases). Germline V gene lookup returns CDR1 DFQATT and CDR2 SNEGSKA (reference sequence). The CDR3 has 11 amino acids. The CDR3 loop reads CRATGNTEAFF. CDR3 nucleotide sequence: TGCAGAGCCACAGGAAACACTGAAGCTTTCTTT.

V usage is TRBV6-5 and J usage is TRBJ2-3; TRBD2 is a possible D gene (6 bases). Trimming took 5 bases from V and 5 from J, leaving 14 bases between them. The germline V gene has CDR1 MNHEY and CDR2 SVGAGI. The CDR3 runs to 14 residues. The CDR3: CASSPRQAGDTQYF. CDR3 coding DNA: TGTGCCAGCAGTCCACGCCAAGCGGGAGATACGCAGTATTTT.

This rearrangement joins TRBV15 to TRBJ1-2; D remains ambiguous. Trimming removed 4 bases at V and 5 bases at J, with 8 bases between. The CDR3 is 12 residues long. CDR1 LNHNV and CDR2 YYDKDF come from the germline V gene (reference sequence). The CDR3 spells CATSTELYGYTF. DNA of the CDR3: TGTGCCACCAGCACTGAGCTGTATGGCTACACCTTC.

This clone was seen a handful of times. J is TRBJ1-1 and V is TRBV5-6, with TRBD1 matching 7 bases. The CDR3 sequence is 14 residues long. Germline loops: CDR1 SGHDT, CDR2 YYEEEE. After removal of 4 bases from V and 1 base from J, the junction contained 4 bases not matched to a gene. CDR3 DNA sequence: TGTGCCAGCAGCCCGGGACAGCAGAACACTGAAGCTTTCTTT. The encoded protein is CASSPGQQNTEAFF. Based on the CDR3 plus reference TRBV5-6 and TRBJ1-1, the full variable domain is DAGVTQSPTHLIKTRGQQVTLRCSPKSGHDTVSWYQQALGQGPQFIFQYYEEEERQRGNFPDRFSGHQFPNYSSELNVNALLLGDSALYLCASSPGQQNTEAFFGQGTRLTVV.

This clone was observed a few times. The V and J genes are TRBV15 and TRBJ2-3; TRBD2 matches at 10 bases. The junction had 3 bases not matched to a gene; V was cut back by 1 base and J by 5 bases. The length of the CDR3 is 15 residues. Germline V lookup: CDR1 LNHNV, CDR2 YYDKDF (reference sequence). DNA for the CDR3: TGTGCCACCAGCAGAGGGACTAGCGGTGGAGATACGCAGTATTTT. Translated, it gives CATSRGTSGGDTQYF.

The CDR3 bases are TGTGCCACCCTCGGGAGTTGGGACGAGCAGTACTTC. It is translated as CATLGSWDEQYF. This rearrangement joins TRBV27 to TRBJ2-7; tentatively, D is TRBD2 (6 bases). The V and J ends lost 10 bases and 5 bases respectively, with 15 bases between them. The CDR3 sequence is 12 residues long. CDR1 and CDR2 from the germline V gene are MNHEY and SMNVEV (reference sequence).

The chain employs TRBV28 and TRBJ2-7, with 11 bases aligning to TRBD2. Unmatched junction bases numbered 5, after V lost 0 bases and J lost 4 bases. The germline V gene has CDR1 MDHEN and CDR2 SYDVKM. The CDR3 length is 16 residues. This CDR3 reads CASSLWGASGRYEQYF. As DNA, the CDR3 is TGTGCCAGCAGTTTATGGGGGGCTAGCGGGAGGTACGAGCAGTACTTC.

This sequence joins TRBV10-1 and TRBJ2-2, with TRBD2 identical over 10 bases. Trimming cost V 11 bases and J 2 bases; bases outside gene matches: 2. Germline V gene lookup returns CDR1 WNHNN and CDR2 SYGVQD (reference sequence). This CDR3 is built from 13 residues. CDR3 sequence (DNA): TGCGCCGGGACTAGCGCAAACACCGGGGAGCTGTTTTTT. As protein: CAGTSANTGELFF.

Only a few counts were recorded for this clone. The chain combines TRBV5-6 with TRBJ2-7; 7 bases align to TRBD1. The V gene end was trimmed by 1 base and the J gene end by 5 bases; junction bases not matched to a gene: 3. The CDR3 length is 13 residues. The V gene's germline CDR1 is SGHDT and CDR2 YYEEEE. The CDR3 coding sequence is TGTGCCAGCAGCTTGTCTGACAGGGACGAGCAGTACTTC. Translating it yields CASSLSDRDEQYF.

The rearrangement joins TRBV14 to TRBJ1-1; D might be TRBD1 (6 bases). From germline, CDR1 is SGHDN and CDR2 FVKESK. V was pared by 0 bases and J by 1 base, with 12 bases between. The CDR3 contains 16 residues. In nucleotides, the CDR3 is TGTGCCAGCAGCCAAGAATATGGGGGCCCGAACACTGAAGCTTTCTTT. Its protein product is CASSQEYGGPNTEAFF.